This T cell receptor beta chain stems from a study of cytotoxic CD8 clonotypes in ibrutinib-treated CLL. Study-level information: Responses: some 25 partial, 2 complete; after median around 64 months, around 14 stayed remitted, about twelve progressed. Samples yielded averages of around 280,000 productive templates and 90,000 to 95,000 productive rearrangements.

Produced via immunoSEQ multiplex PCR; TCRdb's table is partial and in-frame only. Of roughly 150,000 clones in the sample, under 90% were seen once. The CDR3 runs 15 residues. Germline CDR1 reads GTSNPN; CDR2 reads SVGIG (reference sequence). Trimming took 1 base from V and 5 from J, leaving 15 bases between them. Study-level points and caveats: Public clonotypes proved infrequent, and on treatment they shrank or remained steady. In sustained-remission versus progressing patients, sampling times differed.

As regards this clone: Its antigen is unknown.

The receptor comes from a human donor with chronic lymphocytic leukemia. Sequenced here: PBMCs, sampled after 24 months of ibrutinib treatment. This chain joins TRBV30 and TRBJ1-5; a weak D match, TRBD1 (6 bases). CDR3 amino acids: CAWSGRRGGHQPQHF. CDR3 nucleotides: TGTGCCTGGAGTGGACGCCGCGGGGGCCATCAGCCCCAGCATTTT.